This T cell receptor (beta chain) stems from a study of T cell responses to AZD1222 COVID-19 vaccine. A note on this clone: Its antigen is not known.

Study-level findings and limits: Per reports, nearly half of all spike-specific TCRs target regions that are unmutated in variants. Donors, mostly white British, included more females; clonal diversity was possibly underestimated.

Trimming left V 4 bases short and J 2 bases short, with 10 bases between. The CDR3 is 13 residues long. Looked up from germline, CDR1 is SQVTM and CDR2 is ANQGSEA. Clones were sequenced by immunoSEQ multiplex PCR, and TCRdb holds only the in-frame ones, with some missing. Of about 62,000 clones listed, approximately 83% are singletons. The chain links TRBV29-1 to TRBJ2-3; the D call may be TRBD1 or TRBD2 (5 bases each). The TCR originated in an adult in good health. Sequencing was performed on peripheral blood, taken on day 0 of AZD1222 vaccination. This CDR3 reads CSVVRDLTDTQYF. The DNA of the CDR3 is TGCAGCGTTGTACGGGACCTCACAGATACGCAGTATTTT.